The source of this T cell receptor beta chain is a study of identical twins. Remarks on this clonotype: No antigen is known for it.

The study, taken as a whole, reports: The study based its conclusions on cross-sectional statistical analysis and did not follow the same donors.

V lost 3 bases, J lost 5 bases, and 11 bases lay in between. Looked up from germline, CDR1 is LGHNT and CDR2 is FRNRAP. This CDR3 spans 13 amino acids. From the 5' RACE reads, TCRdb called clonotypes with MiXCR, one entry per CDR3 protein. Among 200,000 to 250,000 distinct CDR3 sequences listed, 5% to 7% were seen once. These data were also filed under a second study, of T cells expressing NK-cell markers.

Input material: CD8+ T cells sorted from blood. The chain employs TRBV12-5 and TRBJ2-7; a possible D gene is TRBD2 (5 bases). This TCR derives from a woman between 18 and 29 years old in good health. The CDR3 sequence is CASGFGNGDEQYF. The CDR3 DNA sequence: TGTGCTAGTGGTTTCGGGAACGGGGACGAGCAGTACTTC.